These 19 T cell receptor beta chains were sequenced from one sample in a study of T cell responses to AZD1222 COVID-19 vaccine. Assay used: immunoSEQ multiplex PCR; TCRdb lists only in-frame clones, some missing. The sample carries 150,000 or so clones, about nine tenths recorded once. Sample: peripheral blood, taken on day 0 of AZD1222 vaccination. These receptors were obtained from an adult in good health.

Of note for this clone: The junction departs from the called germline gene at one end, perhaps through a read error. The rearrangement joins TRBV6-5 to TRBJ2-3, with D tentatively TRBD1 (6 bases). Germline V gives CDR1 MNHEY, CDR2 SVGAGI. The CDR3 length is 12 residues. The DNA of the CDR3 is TGTGCCAGCAGTAGAACCGGGACATTTCTCCATTTT. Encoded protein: CASSRTGTFLHF.

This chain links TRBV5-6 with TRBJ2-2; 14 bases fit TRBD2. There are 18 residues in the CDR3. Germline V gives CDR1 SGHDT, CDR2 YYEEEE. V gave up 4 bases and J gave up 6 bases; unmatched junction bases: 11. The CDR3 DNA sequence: TGTGCCAGCAGCCCCGGACTAGCGGGAGGCAGGGAGGCCGGGGAGCTGTTTTTT. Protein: CASSPGLAGGREAGELFF. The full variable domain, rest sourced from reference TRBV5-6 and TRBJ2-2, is DAGVTQSPTHLIKTRGQQVTLRCSPKSGHDTVSWYQQALGQGPQFIFQYYEEEERQRGNFPDRFSGHQFPNYSSELNVNALLLGDSALYLCASSPGLAGGREAGELFFGEGSRLTVL.

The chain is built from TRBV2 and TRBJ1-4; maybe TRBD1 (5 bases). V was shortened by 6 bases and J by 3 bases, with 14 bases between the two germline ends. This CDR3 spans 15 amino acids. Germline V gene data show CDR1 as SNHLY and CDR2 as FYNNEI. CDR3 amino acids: CASRLGDVANEKLFF. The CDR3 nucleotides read TGTGCCAGCAGATTAGGGGATGTGGCTAATGAAAAACTGTTTTTT. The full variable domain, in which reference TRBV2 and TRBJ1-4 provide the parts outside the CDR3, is EPEVTQTPSHQVTQMGQEVILRCVPISNHLYFYWYRQILGQKVEFLVSFYNNEISEKSEIFDDQFSVERPDGSNFTLKIRSTKLEDSAMYFCASRLGDVANEKLFFGSGTQLSVL.

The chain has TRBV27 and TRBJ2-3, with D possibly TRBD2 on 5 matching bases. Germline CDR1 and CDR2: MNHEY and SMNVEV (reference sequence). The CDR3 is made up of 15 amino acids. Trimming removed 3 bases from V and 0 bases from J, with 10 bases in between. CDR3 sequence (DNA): TGTGCCAGCAGTTTCTGGCGGACTAGCACAGATACGCAGTATTTT. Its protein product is CASSFWRTSTDTQYF.

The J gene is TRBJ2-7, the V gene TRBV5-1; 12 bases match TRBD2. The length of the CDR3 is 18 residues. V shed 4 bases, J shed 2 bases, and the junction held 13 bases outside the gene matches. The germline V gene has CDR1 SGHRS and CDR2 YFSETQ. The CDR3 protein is CASSPGLAGLFPTYEQYF. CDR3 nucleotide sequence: TGCGCCAGCAGCCCGGGACTAGCGGGTCTTTTCCCCACCTACGAGCAGTACTTC.

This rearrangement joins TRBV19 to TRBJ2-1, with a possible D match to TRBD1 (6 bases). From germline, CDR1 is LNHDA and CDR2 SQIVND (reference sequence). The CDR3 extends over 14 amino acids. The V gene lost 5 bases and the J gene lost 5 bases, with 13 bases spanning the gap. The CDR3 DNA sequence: TGTGCCAGTAGTTTAGCAGGGGCGGACAATGAGCAGTTCTTC. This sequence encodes CASSLAGADNEQFF.

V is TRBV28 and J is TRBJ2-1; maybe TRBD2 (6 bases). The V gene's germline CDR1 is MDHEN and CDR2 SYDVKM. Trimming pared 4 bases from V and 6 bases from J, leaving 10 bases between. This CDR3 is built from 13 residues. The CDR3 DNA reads TGTGCCAGCAGTTGGTCCGGGGGCAATGAGCAGTTCTTC. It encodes CASSWSGGNEQFF.

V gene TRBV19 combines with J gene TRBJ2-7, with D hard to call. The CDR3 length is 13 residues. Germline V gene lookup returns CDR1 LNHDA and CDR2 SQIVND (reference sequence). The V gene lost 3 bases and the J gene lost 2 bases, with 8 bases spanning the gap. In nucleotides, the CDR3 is TGTGCCAGTAGTATCCCCGGAACCTACGAGCAGTACTTC. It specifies CASSIPGTYEQYF.

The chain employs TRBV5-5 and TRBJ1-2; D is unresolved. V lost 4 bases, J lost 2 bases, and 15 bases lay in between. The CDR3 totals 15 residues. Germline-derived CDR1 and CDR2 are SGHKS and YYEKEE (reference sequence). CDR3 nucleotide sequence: TGTGCCAGCAGCCTCCATCAAGACCCCAACTATGGCTACACCTTC. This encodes CASSLHQDPNYGYTF.

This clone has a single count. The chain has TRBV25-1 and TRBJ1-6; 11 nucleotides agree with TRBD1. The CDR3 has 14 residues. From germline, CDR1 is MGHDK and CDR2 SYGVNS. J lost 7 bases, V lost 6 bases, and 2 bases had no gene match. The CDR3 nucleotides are TGTGCCAGCAGGGGACAGGGGGGCAATTCACCCCTCCACTTT. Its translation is CASRGQGGNSPLHF.

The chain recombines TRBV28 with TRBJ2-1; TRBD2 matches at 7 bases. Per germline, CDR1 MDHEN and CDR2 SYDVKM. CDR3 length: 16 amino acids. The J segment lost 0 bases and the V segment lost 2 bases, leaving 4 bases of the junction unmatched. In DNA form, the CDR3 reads TGTGCCAGCAGTTTACCCCGCGGGAGCTCCTACAATGAGCAGTTCTTC. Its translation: CASSLPRGSSYNEQFF.

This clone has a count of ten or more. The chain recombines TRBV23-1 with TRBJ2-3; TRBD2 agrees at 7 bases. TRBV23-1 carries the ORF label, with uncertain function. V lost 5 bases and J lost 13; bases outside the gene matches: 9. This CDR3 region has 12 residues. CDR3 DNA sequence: TGCGCCAGCAGTAGAATCCCGGGACTAAAGTATTTT. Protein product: CASSRIPGLKYF.

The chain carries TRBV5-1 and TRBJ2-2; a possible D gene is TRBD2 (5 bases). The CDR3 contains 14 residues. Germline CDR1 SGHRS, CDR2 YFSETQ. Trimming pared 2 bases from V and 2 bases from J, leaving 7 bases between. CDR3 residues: CASSLRDNTGELFF. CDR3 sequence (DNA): TGCGCCAGCAGCTTACGGGATAACACCGGGGAGCTGTTTTTT.

CDR3 sequence reads: CAGQGSHNQPQHF. The CDR3 DNA follows: TGTGCCGGACAGGGGTCCCACAATCAGCCCCAGCATTTT. The V and J genes are TRBV6-5 and TRBJ1-5; 9 bases agree with TRBD1. CDR1 MNHEY and CDR2 SVGAGI come from the germline V gene. CDR3 size: 13 residues. The J segment lost 3 bases and the V segment lost 11 bases, leaving 5 bases of the junction unmatched.

The CDR3: CSVKLAGELFF. CDR3 in DNA: TGCAGCGTTAAGCTAGCCGGGGAGCTGTTTTTT. V usage is TRBV29-1 and J usage is TRBJ2-2; D is unclear. The V and J ends lost 5 bases and 6 bases respectively, with 7 bases between them. Germline CDR1 is SQVTM and CDR2 is ANQGSEA. The CDR3 length is 11 residues.

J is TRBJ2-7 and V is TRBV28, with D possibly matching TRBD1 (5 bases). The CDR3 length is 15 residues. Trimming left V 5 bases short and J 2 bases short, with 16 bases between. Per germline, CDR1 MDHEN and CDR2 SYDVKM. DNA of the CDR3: TGTGCCAGCAGTGCCCCGAGGACACCAACCTACGAGCAGTACTTC. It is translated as CASSAPRTPTYEQYF.

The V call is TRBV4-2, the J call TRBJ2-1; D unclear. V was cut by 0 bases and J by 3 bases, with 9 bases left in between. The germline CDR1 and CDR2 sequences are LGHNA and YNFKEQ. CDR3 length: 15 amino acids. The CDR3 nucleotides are TGTGCCAGCAGCCAAGAACTGCACGGCTACAATGAGCAGTTCTTC. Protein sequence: CASSQELHGYNEQFF.

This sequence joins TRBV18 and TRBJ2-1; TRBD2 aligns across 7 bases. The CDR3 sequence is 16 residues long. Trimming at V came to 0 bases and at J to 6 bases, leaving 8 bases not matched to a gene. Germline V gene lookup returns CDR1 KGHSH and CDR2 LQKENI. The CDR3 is CASSPPGRELPNEQFF. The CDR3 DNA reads TGTGCCAGCTCACCACCGGGGCGGGAGCTCCCCAATGAGCAGTTCTTC.

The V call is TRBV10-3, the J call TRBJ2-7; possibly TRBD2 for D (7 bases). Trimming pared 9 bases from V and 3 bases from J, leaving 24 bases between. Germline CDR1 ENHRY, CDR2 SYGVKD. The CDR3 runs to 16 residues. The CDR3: CAITREATGPNYEQYF. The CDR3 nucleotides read TGTGCCATAACCCGGGAGGCCACAGGGCCGAACTACGAGCAGTACTTC.